The 13 T cell receptor beta chains given below trace back to one sample, sequenced in a study of beta chain features in type 1 diabetes. Sequenced material consisted of expressed TCRB transcripts (all of the isolated RNA was reverse transcribed). The assay was immunoSEQ multiplex PCR, and TCRdb's table has in-frame clones only and misses some. This table holds about 110,000 clones, approximately 37% found once. Sequencing was done on a sample of stem cell memory CD4+ T cells from blood. These receptor sequences come from a young woman in good health.

This clone was found a few times. The chain is built from TRBV18 and TRBJ2-7, with TRBD2 as a possible D gene (7 bases). V lost 0 bases and J lost 0, with 9 bases in between. This CDR3 contains 15 residues. CDR1 and CDR2 (germline): KGHSH, LQKENI. CDR3 region: CASSPPGGASYEQYF. For the CDR3, the DNA is TGTGCCAGCTCACCACCGGGGGGGGCCTCCTACGAGCAGTACTTC.

The chain couples TRBV6-5 to TRBJ2-7; D not certain. V dropped 0 bases and J dropped 6 bases, with 6 bases sitting between them. The CDR3 runs 12 residues. The V gene's germline CDR1 is MNHEY and CDR2 SVGAGI. CDR3 residues: CASSYSSGEQYF. Here the CDR3 DNA reads TGTGCCAGCAGTTACTCGTCGGGCGAGCAGTACTTC.

V gene TRBV5-1 combines with J gene TRBJ1-1; TRBD1 matches at 7 bases. V lost 5 bases and J lost 5; bases outside the gene matches: 12. CDR3 length: 15 amino acids. The germline CDR1 and CDR2 sequences are SGHRS and YFSETQ. The CDR3 DNA reads as TGCGCCAGCAGACGAGGAGGGGGCGCTTGGACTGAAGCTTTCTTT. This translates into CASRRGGGAWTEAFF.

The sample holds a few counts of this clone. The chain recombines TRBV18 with TRBJ2-5, with 11 positions matching TRBD1. V lost 1 base, J lost 5 bases, and 9 bases stayed unmatched. The CDR3 covers 17 residues. Germline V gene data show CDR1 as KGHSH and CDR2 as LQKENI. CDR3 amino acids: CASSPLGQGASGETQYF. In DNA form, the CDR3 reads TGTGCCAGCTCACCACTCGGACAGGGGGCGAGTGGGGAGACCCAGTACTTC. The full variable domain, rest sourced from reference TRBV18 and TRBJ2-5, is NAGVMQNPRHLVRRRGQEARLRCSPMKGHSHVYWYRQLPEEGLKFMVYLQKENIIDESGMPKERFSAEFPKEGPSILRIQQVVRGDSAAYFCASSPLGQGASGETQYFGPGTRLLVL.

The chain has TRBV5-1 and TRBJ1-1; TRBD1 matches at 7 bases. V was clipped by 4 bases and J by 8 bases; unmatched bases: 5. The CDR3 runs to 12 residues. Germline V gene sequence: CDR1 SGHRS, CDR2 YFSETQ. CDR3 region: CASSGPTGEAFF. DNA of the CDR3: TGCGCCAGCAGCGGCCCGACAGGGGAAGCTTTCTTT.

This clone came up a few times. J is TRBJ2-5 and V is TRBV6-1; 7 nucleotides line up with TRBD2. Germline values: CDR1 MNHNS, CDR2 SASEGT. The length of the CDR3 is 14 residues. Unmatched junction bases numbered 9, after V lost 7 bases and J lost 4 bases. The CDR3 is CASTQRGGGETQYF. CDR3 DNA: TGTGCCAGCACCCAGCGTGGGGGGGGAGAGACCCAGTACTTC.

This chain connects TRBV11-2 to TRBJ2-3; 7 bases fit TRBD2. The junction had 9 bases not matched to a gene; V was cut back by 7 bases and J by 2 bases. CDR3 length equals 15 residues. Germline assignment: CDR1 SGHAT and CDR2 FQNNGV. The chain's CDR3 is CASTFRDYNTDTQYF. CDR3 DNA sequence: TGTGCCAGCACCTTCCGGGACTACAACACAGATACGCAGTATTTT.

This clone was seen more than once but under ten times. The chain employs TRBV28 and TRBJ1-5; D unclear. The V and J ends lost 6 bases and 1 base respectively, with 22 bases between them. Germline CDR1 is MDHEN and CDR2 is SYDVKM. The CDR3 contains 18 residues. CDR3 DNA: TGTGCCAGCAGACCATCCGCCGGGAAAAGAATCAGCAATCAGCCCCAGCATTTT. It translates to CASRPSAGKRISNQPQHF.

This clone was observed a few times. In DNA, the CDR3 is TGTGCCAGCAGTTACCGGACAGGGTGGCCCCAGCATTTT. Protein product: CASSYRTGWPQHF. V usage is TRBV6-5 and J usage is TRBJ1-5, with 8 bases fitting TRBD1. CDR3 length: 13 residues. The germline V gene encodes CDR1 MNHEY and CDR2 SVGAGI. V dropped 2 bases and J dropped 9; count of bases not matched to a gene: 3.

On this clone itself: Germline and junction disagree at one end, which may indicate a read error. The CDR3 loop is CASSGLPGQNNKQFF. The CDR3 DNA reads TGCGCCAGCAGCGGCTTACCGGGACAAAACAATAAGCAGTTCTTC. This chain connects TRBV5-1 to TRBJ2-1; TRBD1 might be the D (6 bases). Germline V gene lookup returns CDR1 SGHRS and CDR2 YFSETQ. The CDR3 loop spans 15 amino acids.

This clone was counted between two and nine times. The chain carries TRBV7-3 and TRBJ2-1, with 10 bases fitting TRBD2. This CDR3 has 16 residues. V lost 4 bases to trimming and J lost 4 bases; unmatched junction nucleotides: 7. CDR1 is SGHTA and CDR2 is FQGTGA in the germline V gene. The CDR3 loop is CASSSLLAGEYNEQFF. DNA for the CDR3: TGTGCCAGCAGCTCGCTTCTAGCGGGAGAATACAATGAGCAGTTCTTC.

This sequence joins TRBV2 and TRBJ1-1; no clear D. This CDR3 is built from 13 residues. The V and J ends lost 6 bases and 5 bases respectively, with 13 bases between them. Germline-derived CDR1 and CDR2 are SNHLY and FYNNEI. The CDR3: CASSLESVTEAFF. As DNA, the CDR3 is TGTGCCAGCAGCTTAGAGTCCGTGACTGAAGCTTTCTTT.

This clone was observed a few times. The chain carries TRBV7-2 and TRBJ2-7, with D perhaps TRBD2 (5 bases). There are 16 residues in the CDR3. Trimming left V 3 bases short and J 0 bases short, with 15 bases between. Germline CDR1 reads SGHTA; CDR2 reads FQGNSA. CDR3 nucleotide sequence: TGTGCCAGCAGCTTGAGGTCCCAGGCGGGCTCCTACGAGCAGTACTTC. The encoded protein is CASSLRSQAGSYEQYF.